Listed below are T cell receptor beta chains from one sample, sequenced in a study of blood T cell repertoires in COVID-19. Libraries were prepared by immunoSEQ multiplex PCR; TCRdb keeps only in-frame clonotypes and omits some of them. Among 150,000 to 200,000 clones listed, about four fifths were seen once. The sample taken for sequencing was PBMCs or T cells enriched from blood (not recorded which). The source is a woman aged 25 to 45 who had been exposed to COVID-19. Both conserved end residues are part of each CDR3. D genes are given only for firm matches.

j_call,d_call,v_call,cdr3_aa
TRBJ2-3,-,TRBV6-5,CASSYSGRGRTDTQYF
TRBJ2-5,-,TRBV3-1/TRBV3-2,CASSQEVEQQETQYF
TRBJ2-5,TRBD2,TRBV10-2,CASTSGREETQYF
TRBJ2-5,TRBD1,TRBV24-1,CATSRGWGQGEQETQYF
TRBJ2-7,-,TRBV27,CASSFQTGSYEQYF
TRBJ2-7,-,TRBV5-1,CASSLPGMGREQYF
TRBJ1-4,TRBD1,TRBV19,CASSIQGTGGREKLFF
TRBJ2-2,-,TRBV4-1,CASSQDGLSVGTGELFF
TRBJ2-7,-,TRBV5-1,CASSSGGFEQYF
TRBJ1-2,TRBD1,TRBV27,CASSPSRDRGANYGYTF
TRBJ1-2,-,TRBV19,CASSMVQGSENGYTF
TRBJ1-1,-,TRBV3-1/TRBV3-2,CASSQGAHTEAFF
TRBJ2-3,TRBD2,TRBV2,CASSVRLAGADTQYF
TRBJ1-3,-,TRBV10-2,CASSTGRNTIYF
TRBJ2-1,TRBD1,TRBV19,CASSTLPGQGNEQFF
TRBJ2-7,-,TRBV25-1,CASNQRGEQYF
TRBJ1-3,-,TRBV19,CASIRDISGNTIYF
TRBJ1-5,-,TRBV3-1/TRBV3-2,CASSQEGGGGQPQHF
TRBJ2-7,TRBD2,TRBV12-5,CASGLGLAGLYEQYF
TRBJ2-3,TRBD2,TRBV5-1,CASSPGLAGGLEAQYF
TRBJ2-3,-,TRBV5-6,CASSLYSGDGTDTQYF
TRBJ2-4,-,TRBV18,CASSPPELLAKNIQYF
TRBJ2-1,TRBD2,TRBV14,CASSHPSLLAGYNEQFF
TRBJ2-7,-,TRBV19,CASSISRESLNEQYF
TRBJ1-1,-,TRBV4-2,CASSQGGGGDQMNTEAFF
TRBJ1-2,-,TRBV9,CASEDLRRKIYGYTF
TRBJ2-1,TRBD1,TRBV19,CASSIEAGGKDEQFF
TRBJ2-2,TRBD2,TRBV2,CASRGGGTTGELFF
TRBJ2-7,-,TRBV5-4,CASSLDTRGNEQYF
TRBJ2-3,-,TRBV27,CASSLGTDTQYF
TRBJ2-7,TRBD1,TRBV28,CASSPQGVGTEQYF
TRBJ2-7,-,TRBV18,CASSPTGTDEQYF
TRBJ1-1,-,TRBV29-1,CSPSGLLNTEAFF
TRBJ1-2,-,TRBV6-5,CASSYGLPAPKGYTF
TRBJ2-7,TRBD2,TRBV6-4,CASSPESSGGYEQYF
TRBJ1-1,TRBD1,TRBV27,CASRIDRASEAFF
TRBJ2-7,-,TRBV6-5,CASSEEGGVSYEQYF
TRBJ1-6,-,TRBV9,CASSVGRGGFDSPLHF
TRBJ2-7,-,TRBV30,CAWSTGAYEQYF
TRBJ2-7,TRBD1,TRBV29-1,CSAGPGTEEYEQYF
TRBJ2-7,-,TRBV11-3,CASSLTPGTGKDEQYF
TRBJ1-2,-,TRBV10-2,CASRVQDGYTF
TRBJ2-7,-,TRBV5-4,CATTSRDEQYF
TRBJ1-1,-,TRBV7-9,CASSLAREPEAFF